Following are 23 T cell receptor beta chains from one sample sequenced in a study of PD-L1 blockade in urothelial cancer. Time point meaning: pretreatment peripheral blood. The method was immunoSEQ multiplex PCR; TCRdb's version includes in-frame clones alone and lacks a portion of them. The table lists about 63,000 clones, around 86% of them singletons, with 3.2% in the top ten. The sample here was PBMCs, taken around atezolizumab (anti-PD-L1) treatment. These receptors all stem from a man between 65 and 85 years old with urothelial cancer.

The CDR3 DNA sequence: TGTGCCAGCTCATGGGACAGGGGGCTTCAAGAGACCCAGTACTTC. Amino acid sequence: CASSWDRGLQETQYF. The rearrangement joins TRBV18 to TRBJ2-5; 12 nucleotides line up with TRBD1. After removal of 5 bases from V and 2 bases from J, the junction contained 3 bases not matched to a gene. CDR1 is KGHSH and CDR2 is LQKENI in the germline V gene. CDR3 length: 15 amino acids.

This chain uses TRBV6-6 with TRBJ2-7; TRBD2 matches 10 bases. The V and J ends lost 0 bases and 2 bases, in that order; junction bases with no gene match: 4. The CDR3 sequence is 16 residues long. Germline CDR1 MNHNY, CDR2 SVGAGI (reference sequence). CDR3 in amino acids: CASSYSTSGRAYEQYF. The CDR3 DNA is TGTGCCAGCAGTTACTCGACCAGCGGGAGGGCCTACGAGCAGTACTTC.

The V gene is TRBV18, the J gene TRBJ1-3; TRBD1 matches at 9 bases. This CDR3 region has 16 residues. Germline assignment: CDR1 KGHSH and CDR2 LQKENI. The junction had 4 bases not matched to a gene; V was cut back by 4 bases and J by 0 bases. The CDR3, as DNA: TGTGCCAGCTCACTGGACAGGGGCCGCTCTGGAAACACCATATATTTT. Translation gives CASSLDRGRSGNTIYF.

This sequence joins TRBV29-1 and TRBJ2-1, with TRBD1 as a possible D gene (6 bases). The ends were cut back, 0 bases at V and 5 bases at J, with 8 bases in the middle. The CDR3 has 13 residues. Germline lookup yields CDR1 SQVTM and CDR2 ANQGSEA. The CDR3 loop is CSVEDWDNNEQFF. DNA for the CDR3: TGCAGCGTTGAAGATTGGGACAACAATGAGCAGTTCTTC.

The rearrangement links TRBV6-1 to TRBJ2-5, with TRBD1 matching over 8 bases. The CDR3 loop spans 14 amino acids. V was clipped by 6 bases and J by 2 bases; unmatched bases: 5. CDR1 MNHNS and CDR2 SASEGT come from the germline V gene. The chain's CDR3 is CASSRGQRQETQYF. The CDR3 DNA reads as TGTGCCAGCAGCAGGGGGCAAAGACAAGAGACCCAGTACTTC.

J is TRBJ2-2 and V is TRBV5-1; TRBD2 matches at 7 bases. Trimming removed 5 bases from V and 0 bases from J; junction bases left unmatched: 4. This CDR3 is 15 amino acids long. The germline gives CDR1 SGHRS, CDR2 YFSETQ. The CDR3 is CASRPGGSNTGELFF. CDR3 DNA sequence: TGCGCCAGCAGGCCCGGGGGGTCGAACACCGGGGAGCTGTTTTTT.

The rearrangement links TRBV2 to TRBJ2-3; 13 nucleotides agree with TRBD2. Germline V CDR1 and CDR2: SNHLY, FYNNEI. This CDR3 has 16 residues. The V gene end was trimmed by 5 bases and the J gene end by 6 bases; junction bases not matched to a gene: 8. CDR3 sequence (DNA): TGTGCCAGCAGTACGAGACTAGCGGGAGGTGGCGATACGCAGTATTTT. As protein: CASSTRLAGGGDTQYF.

V gene TRBV27 combines with J gene TRBJ1-5, with D possibly TRBD1 on 6 matching bases. The CDR3 consists of 15 residues. The V gene's germline CDR1 is MNHEY and CDR2 SMNVEV (reference sequence). The V end lost 5 bases, the J end lost 3 bases, and 14 bases lay between the germline ends. CDR3 DNA sequence: TGTGCCAGCAGTCGCCAAGGGGGAAACAATCAGCCCCAGCATTTT. It specifies CASSRQGGNNQPQHF.

CDR3 loop: CASSKRDTTYEQYF. In DNA form, the CDR3 reads TGTGCCAGTAGTAAGCGGGACACCACCTACGAGCAGTACTTC. The gene calls are TRBV19 and TRBJ2-7, with D perhaps TRBD2 (7 bases). V was shortened by 4 bases and J by 2 bases, with 12 bases between the two germline ends. Per the germline V gene, CDR1 is LNHDA and CDR2 is SQIVND (reference sequence). The CDR3 is made up of 14 amino acids.

A single count supports this clone. One end of the junction varies from germline; a read error may be responsible. This rearrangement joins TRBV7-7 to TRBJ2-5; 10 bases are shared with TRBD1. Per the germline V gene, CDR1 is SSHAT and CDR2 is FNYEAQ (reference sequence). The CDR3 has 15 amino acids. The CDR3 DNA reads as TGTGCTAGCAGCTTAGGGGGACAGGGGCAAGAGACCCAGTACTTC. Translated: CASSLGGQGQETQYF.

The V call is TRBV20-1, the J call TRBJ2-1; the D is unclear. Germline lookup yields CDR1 DFQATT and CDR2 SNEGSKA (reference sequence). With 5 bases removed from V and 8 bases from J, the gap between germline ends came to 10 bases. This CDR3 has 11 amino acids. In nucleotides, the CDR3 is TGCAGTGCTTCGGATCGGGATGAGCAGTTCTTC. This sequence encodes CSASDRDEQFF.

With regard to this clone: In the same sample, other DNA sequences code for this CDR3. The rearrangement links TRBV5-1 to TRBJ1-4; 8 bases match TRBD1. CDR3 length: 15 residues. Germline loops: CDR1 SGHRS, CDR2 YFSETQ. With 0 bases clipped from V and 8 bases from J, the junction kept 6 bases outside the gene matches. The CDR3, as DNA: TGCGCCAGCAGCTTGGTCGGACAGGGCAACGAAAAACTGTTTTTT. The encoded protein is CASSLVGQGNEKLFF.

CDR3 sequence reads: CASSTGTGDRPQHF. The CDR3 nucleotides read TGTGCCAGCTCAACCGGGACAGGGGACCGGCCCCAGCATTTT. The rearrangement joins TRBV18 to TRBJ1-5; TRBD1 aligns across 10 bases. The CDR3 is made up of 14 amino acids. Germline V gene lookup returns CDR1 KGHSH and CDR2 LQKENI. V dropped 5 bases and J dropped 9; count of bases not matched to a gene: 7.

The J gene is TRBJ2-1, the V gene TRBV6-5; D might be TRBD2 (6 bases). The CDR3 sequence is 15 residues long. The V end was cut by 0 bases, the J end by 12 bases, with 18 bases between. Germline CDR1 reads MNHEY; CDR2 reads SVGAGI. Here the CDR3 DNA reads TGTGCCAGCAGTTACTCGAGGGCGGAGGGTAGGGGGCAGTTCTTC. This translates into CASSYSRAEGRGQFF.

The J gene is TRBJ1-3, the V gene TRBV5-5; 7 bases agree with TRBD1. Trimming removed 1 base from V and 0 bases from J; junction bases left unmatched: 1. Germline values: CDR1 SGHKS, CDR2 YYEKEE (reference sequence). The CDR3 is made up of 15 amino acids. The DNA for the CDR3 is TGTGCCAGCAGCTTGACAGGGGACTCTGGAAACACCATATATTTT. Translation: CASSLTGDSGNTIYF.

This chain uses TRBV4-2 with TRBJ2-3; 8 nucleotides align to TRBD2. V gave up 0 bases and J gave up 1 base; unmatched junction bases: 0. Germline values: CDR1 LGHNA, CDR2 YNFKEQ. The CDR3 runs 15 residues. The CDR3 loop is CASSQDGGGTDTQYF. CDR3 DNA sequence: TGTGCCAGCAGCCAAGACGGGGGGGGCACAGATACGCAGTATTTT.

This sequence joins TRBV28 and TRBJ1-5, with TRBD1 as a possible D gene (6 bases). The germline CDR1 and CDR2 sequences are MDHEN and SYDVKM. This CDR3 is 15 amino acids long. V lost 3 bases to trimming and J lost 2 bases, with 11 bases between them. CDR3 protein: CASSLAGVGNQPQHF. CDR3 coding DNA: TGTGCCAGCAGTTTGGCAGGGGTTGGCAATCAGCCCCAGCATTTT.

This clone came up once. The genes are TRBV11-2 and TRBJ2-1; tentatively, D is TRBD2 (6 bases). The CDR3 loop spans 14 amino acids. Trimming took off 3 bases at V and 7 bases at J, with 13 bases between the two ends. Germline V gene lookup returns CDR1 SGHAT and CDR2 FQNNGV. CDR3 nucleotides: TGTGCCAGCAGCTTCGGCGGGACTCAAAATGAGCAGTTCTTC. Translating gives CASSFGGTQNEQFF.

The chain couples TRBV6-5 to TRBJ2-3, with a weak D call TRBD2 (6 bases). The CDR3 spans 14 residues. V shed 6 bases and J shed 1 base, with 11 bases lying between them. Per germline, CDR1 MNHEY and CDR2 SVGAGI. The CDR3 coding sequence is TGTGCCAGCAGCGCGAGGAGGGGCACAGATACGCAGTATTTT. This codes for CASSARRGTDTQYF.

The CDR3 is CASSPGVSAGQNEQFF. The CDR3 nucleotides read TGCGCCAGCAGCCCGGGGGTGTCGGCAGGGCAAAATGAGCAGTTCTTC. The J gene is TRBJ2-1, the V gene TRBV5-1; maybe TRBD2 (6 bases). V lost 4 bases to trimming and J lost 7 bases, with 21 bases between them. CDR3 length equals 16 residues. The germline gives CDR1 SGHRS, CDR2 YFSETQ. Supplemented by reference TRBV5-1 and TRBJ2-1, the full variable domain reads KAGVTQTPRYLIKTRGQQVTLSCSPISGHRSVSWYQQTPGQGLQFLFEYFSETQRNKGNFPGRFSGRQFSNSRSEMNVSTLELGDSALYLCASSPGVSAGQNEQFFGPGTRLTVL.

This chain links TRBV25-1 with TRBJ2-7; the D gene is possibly TRBD2 (5 bases). Germline values: CDR1 MGHDK, CDR2 SYGVNS. This CDR3 has 13 amino acids. The V and J ends lost 5 bases and 4 bases respectively, with 12 bases between them. The CDR3 sequence: CASSPPGGYEQYF. The CDR3, as DNA: TGTGCCAGCAGTCCCCCCGGAGGTTACGAGCAGTACTTC.

The chain joins TRBV19 to TRBJ1-5; D is ambiguous. The V end was cut by 3 bases, the J end by 3 bases, with 21 bases between. This CDR3 contains 18 residues. CDR1 and CDR2 from the germline V gene are LNHDA and SQIVND (reference sequence). This CDR3 reads CASSIFSFNYSDNQPQHF. The CDR3 region has the DNA TGTGCCAGTAGTATCTTCTCTTTCAATTACAGTGACAATCAGCCCCAGCATTTT.

This chain joins TRBV2 and TRBJ1-5; perhaps TRBD1 as D (6 bases). Trimming removed 6 bases at V and 0 bases at J, with 12 bases between. Germline V lookup: CDR1 SNHLY, CDR2 FYNNEI. This CDR3 comprises 15 residues. The DNA of the CDR3 is TGTGCCAGCAGCACAGGGAGTAATAGCAATCAGCCCCAGCATTTT. This encodes CASSTGSNSNQPQHF.